Here is one T cell receptor beta chain with its context. Its target is not known. The sample comes from a study of graft-versus-host responses after intestinal transplantation. The trim removed 0 bases at V and 2 bases at J, leaving 3 bases unmatched. Germline loops: CDR1 SGHAT, CDR2 FQDESV (reference sequence). The CDR3 runs to 15 residues. Generated by immunoSEQ multiplex PCR, the TCRdb table keeps only in-frame clones and is missing some. The table includes about 93,000 clones, approximately 92% detected once. V and J are TRBV11-1 and TRBJ2-7, with 8 bases fitting TRBD1. The source is a human donor who received an intestinal transplant. Material: unstimulated CD8+ T cells sorted from spleen or lymph node cells, obtained before intestinal transplant. The CDR3 region has the DNA TGTGCCAGCAGCTTAGCACAGGGGGGAACCTACGAGCAGTACTTC. Translated: CASSLAQGGTYEQYF.